These 5 T cell receptor beta chains were all obtained from the same sample, sequenced in a study of Ad26.COV2.S vaccination and SARS-CoV-2 variants (dated by TCRdb to the early 2020s). The time point label of this sample denotes: individuals recovered from natural SARS-CoV-2 infection. Library preparation employed the immunoSEQ multiplex PCR assay. The table was pulled from immuneACCESS by TCRdb, which kept in-frame rearrangements only. Such tables lose some clones; where checked, under half of the loss comes from unresolved V genes, and the rest has no known cause. The sample yields about 100,000 clones; about three quarters were counted once. Clones ranked in the top ten supply around a sixth of the sample. The input for sequencing was peripheral blood, taken after recovery from COVID-19. The receptor source for this set is a human donor who had recovered from COVID-19.

This clone was counted only a few times. The chain has TRBV4-2 and TRBJ1-1; D not certain. Trimming took 2 bases from V and 1 from J, leaving 14 bases between them. CDR3 length: 16 residues. Germline V CDR1 and CDR2: LGHNA, YNFKEQ. The CDR3 DNA reads TGTGCCAGCAGCCAACATACGGTGGGAGAGAACACTGAAGCTTTCTTT. The encoded protein is CASSQHTVGENTEAFF.

This clone has a single count. The chain combines TRBV6-5 with TRBJ2-3, with 7 bases fitting TRBD2. CDR3 length equals 14 residues. Germline V gives CDR1 MNHEY, CDR2 SVGAGI. J was trimmed by 3 bases and V by 6 bases; bases with no gene match: 6. The CDR3 sequence is CASRNTLATDTQYF. In nucleotides, the CDR3 is TGTGCCAGCAGAAACACACTAGCGACAGATACGCAGTATTTT.

This chain uses TRBV6-2 or TRBV6-3 with TRBJ2-7; a possible D gene is TRBD2 (5 bases). V dropped 4 bases and J dropped 3 bases, with 16 bases sitting between them. CDR1 and CDR2 from the germline V gene are MNHEY and SVGEGT. This CDR3 is 15 amino acids long. This chain's CDR3 is CASSSPDSEFYEQYF. CDR3 coding DNA: TGTGCCAGCAGTTCCCCTGATAGCGAGTTCTACGAGCAGTACTTC.

Only a few counts were recorded for this clone. V usage is TRBV9 and J usage is TRBJ1-5, with D possibly matching TRBD1 (6 bases). The germline CDR1 and CDR2 sequences are SGDLS and YYNGEE. The CDR3 totals 15 residues. V dropped 0 bases and J dropped 5 bases, with 12 bases sitting between them. CDR3 coding DNA: TGTGCCAGCAGCGTAGAGGACAGCTTTTATCAGCCCCAGCATTTT. Translated: CASSVEDSFYQPQHF.

The rearrangement uses TRBV10-3 and TRBJ1-2, with 7 bases identical to TRBD1. CDR1 is ENHRY, CDR2 SYGVKD, per germline. This CDR3 region has 14 residues. With 5 bases clipped from V and 4 bases from J, the junction kept 7 bases outside the gene matches. The CDR3 loop is CAISLTGQIYGYTF. The DNA of the CDR3 is TGTGCCATCAGTTTAACGGGACAGATCTATGGCTACACCTTC.